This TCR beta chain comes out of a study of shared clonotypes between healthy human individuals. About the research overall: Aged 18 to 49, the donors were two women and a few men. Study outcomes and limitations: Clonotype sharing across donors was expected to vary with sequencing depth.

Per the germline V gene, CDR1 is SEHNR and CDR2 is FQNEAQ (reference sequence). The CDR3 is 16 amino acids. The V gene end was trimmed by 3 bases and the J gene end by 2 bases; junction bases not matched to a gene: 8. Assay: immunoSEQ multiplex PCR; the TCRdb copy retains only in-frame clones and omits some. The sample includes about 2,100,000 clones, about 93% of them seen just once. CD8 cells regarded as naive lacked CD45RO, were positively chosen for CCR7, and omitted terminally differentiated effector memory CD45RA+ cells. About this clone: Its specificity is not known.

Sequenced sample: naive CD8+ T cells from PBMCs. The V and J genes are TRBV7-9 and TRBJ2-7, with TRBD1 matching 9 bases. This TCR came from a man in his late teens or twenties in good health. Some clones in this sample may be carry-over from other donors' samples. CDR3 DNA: TGTGCCAGCAGCTTGCCGACAGGGGGGATCACCTACGAGCAGTACTTC. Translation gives CASSLPTGGITYEQYF.